Shown below are 10 T cell receptor beta chains from a single sample sequenced in a study of regulatory T cells in long-lasting Graves disease. Time point described: newly diagnosed GD, antithyroid drugs for less than 3 months. RNA extracted from PBMCs served as the sequencing template. Sequencing libraries for TCR beta were prepared with iRepertoire HTBI primers and Arm-PCR of CDR3 regions. A single record per CDR3 protein comes from TCRdb applying MiXCR to the multiplex PCR reads. This repertoire shows roughly 610,000 distinct CDR3 sequences, 15% to 20% found once; its top ten account for more than 10%. These data also formed part of another study, on T cells in Graves' hyperthyroidism and ophthalmopathy.

This sample comprised peripheral blood mononuclear cells (PBMCs), obtained at new diagnosis, from a patient treated with antithyroid drugs. These receptor sequences come from a man between 18 and 29 years old with Graves disease.

This chain joins TRBV30 and TRBJ2-7, with unresolved D. The CDR3 runs 14 residues. V was pared by 4 bases and J by 0 bases, with 13 bases between. The germline V gene has CDR1 GTSNPN and CDR2 SVGIG (reference sequence). The CDR3 here is CAWTESHSSYEQYF. As DNA, the CDR3 is TGTGCCTGGACAGAATCTCACAGCTCCTACGAGCAGTACTTC.

Ten or more counts support this clonotype. The chain recombines TRBV28 with TRBJ2-3; D is possibly TRBD2 (5 bases). Per the germline V gene, CDR1 is MDHEN and CDR2 is SYDVKM. V was pared by 9 bases and J by 1 base, with 23 bases between. This CDR3 contains 17 residues. CDR3 protein: CASTRTSTLEGTDTQYF. CDR3 nucleotide sequence: TGTGCCAGTACCCGCACCTCAACCCTGGAGGGCACAGATACGCAGTATTTT. Full variable domain (outside the CDR3, taken from reference TRBV28 and TRBJ2-3): DVKVTQSSRYLVKRTGEKVFLECVQDMDHENMFWYRQDPGLGLRLIYFSYDVKMKEKGDIPEGYSVSREKKERFSLILESASTNQTSMYLCASTRTSTLEGTDTQYFGPGTRLTVL.

The table lists this clonotype with many counts. Here the CDR3 reads CASSQGNGAYEQYF. The CDR3 nucleotides are TGCGCCAGCAGCCAAGGAAACGGAGCCTACGAGCAGTACTTC. The gene calls are TRBV4-1 and TRBJ2-7; D not resolved. The V end lost 1 base, the J end lost 2 bases, and 9 bases lay between the germline ends. Germline CDR1 MGHRA, CDR2 YSYEKL. The CDR3 sequence is 14 residues long.

Note on this clonotype: This sequence is one base from a far larger clone and is likely a read error. The chain uses TRBV6-9 and TRBJ2-3; 7 bases match TRBD2. The germline gives CDR1 MNHGY, CDR2 SVAAGI. This CDR3 is 16 amino acids long. The CDR3 DNA sequence: TGTGTCAGCAGTTCCCCGGGAGGCGGCCGCACAGATACGCAGTATTTT. Translating gives CVSSSPGGGRTDTQYF.

The chain couples TRBV6-1 to TRBJ2-3, with 9 bases that match TRBD1. V gave up 1 base and J gave up 4 bases; unmatched junction bases: 9. Germline V gives CDR1 MNHNS, CDR2 SASEGT. CDR3 size: 17 residues. The CDR3 coding sequence is TGTGCCAGCAGTGAAGGATTCGGGACAGGGTCGGCAGATACGCAGTATTTT. It yields the protein CASSEGFGTGSADTQYF.

In this sample, this clonotype turned up many times. The junction and the germline gene differ at one end; a read error may be behind it. This rearrangement joins TRBV7-7 to TRBJ2-1; 11 bases map to TRBD2. Germline V lookup: CDR1 SSHAT, CDR2 FNYEAQ (reference sequence). The CDR3 length is 15 residues. CDR3 sequence: CASSLTSGSLDEQFF. The CDR3 DNA sequence: TGTGCTAGCAGTTTAACTAGCGGGAGTTTAGATGAGCAGTTCTTC.

This clonotype was counted a few times. This chain links TRBV11-2 with TRBJ2-1, with 12 bases fitting TRBD2. Per the germline V gene, CDR1 is SGHAT and CDR2 is FQNNGV. The CDR3 covers 15 residues. Trimming removed 3 bases from V and 7 bases from J; junction bases left unmatched: 4. CDR3 protein: CASSFWGTSGNEQFF. In nucleotides, the CDR3 is TGTGCCAGCAGCTTTTGGGGGACTAGCGGGAATGAGCAGTTCTTC.

V gene TRBV29-1 combines with J gene TRBJ1-2; D ambiguous. Deletions cut 4 bases from V and 8 bases from J, with 23 bases between. CDR3 length equals 15 residues. Looked up from germline, CDR1 is SQVTM and CDR2 is ANQGSEA. CDR3 sequence reads: CSVGVLDSLTVGYTF. Written as DNA, the CDR3 is TGCAGCGTTGGGGTGTTGGACTCCCTTACCGTGGGCTACACCTTC.

This clonotype was seen at least ten times. V gene TRBV5-1 combines with J gene TRBJ1-1; D uncertain. The CDR3 spans 14 residues. Germline V gene data show CDR1 as SGHRS and CDR2 as YFSETQ. V was clipped by 1 base and J by 0 bases, with 7 bases between them. The CDR3 region has the DNA TGCGCCAGCAGCTTGTCACAACTGAACACTGAAGCTTTCTTT. It encodes CASSLSQLNTEAFF.

This clonotype was recorded many times. The J gene is TRBJ2-3, the V gene TRBV12-3 or TRBV12-4, with D perhaps TRBD2 (5 bases). V shed 6 bases and J shed 6 bases, with 10 bases lying between them. There are 12 residues in the CDR3. Here the CDR3 reads CASRREGDTQYF. CDR3 bases: TGTGCCAGCAGGAGGGAAGGGGATACGCAGTATTTT.